One sample yielded the 22 T cell receptor beta chains listed below, sequenced in a study of T cell clones after liver transplantation. Repertoires were generated with immunoSEQ multiplex PCR, while TCRdb's copy carries only in-frame clones and drops some. The sample carries about 11,000 clones, 70% to 75% recorded once. Sequenced here: CD4+ T cells from blood, sampled 30 to 34 months after liver transplant. Receptor source: a human patient who received a liver transplant. Some T cells may originate from the graft donor.

The V gene is TRBV11-2, the J gene TRBJ2-5; D might be TRBD1 (6 bases). From germline, CDR1 is SGHAT and CDR2 FQNNGV. This CDR3 is built from 15 residues. The V end lost 5 bases, the J end lost 5 bases, and 18 bases lay between the germline ends. The chain's CDR3 is CASSLPVGGWETQYF. CDR3 sequence (DNA): TGTGCCAGCAGCCTCCCCGTAGGGGGATGGGAGACCCAGTACTTC.

The chain recombines TRBV9 with TRBJ2-3, with TRBD2 as a possible D gene (5 bases). V lost 0 bases and J lost 5, with 13 bases in between. In germline, CDR1 is SGDLS, CDR2 YYNGEE. This CDR3 region has 15 residues. CDR3 coding DNA: TGTGCCAGCAGCGTAGGGGGAGCGGCGCTAGATACGCAGTATTTT. Translation gives CASSVGGAALDTQYF.

This clone came up once. The chain employs TRBV2 and TRBJ1-1; the match to TRBD1 covers 7 bases. The CDR3 totals 13 residues. Looked up from germline, CDR1 is SNHLY and CDR2 is FYNNEI. V gave up 6 bases and J gave up 2 bases; unmatched junction bases: 3. DNA of the CDR3: TGTGCCAGCAGCAGACAGGGAAACACTGAAGCTTTCTTT. It specifies CASSRQGNTEAFF.

This clone is judged medium-sized. The gene calls are TRBV19 and TRBJ2-1, with D perhaps TRBD2 (6 bases). In germline, CDR1 is LNHDA, CDR2 SQIVND (reference sequence). Trimming stripped 2 bases from V and 4 bases from J, with 12 bases between. CDR3 length: 15 amino acids. Here the CDR3 DNA reads TGTGCCAGTAGTATATCGTTAGCGGTTTACAATGAGCAGTTCTTC. It encodes CASSISLAVYNEQFF.

The chain uses TRBV2 and TRBJ2-7, with D possibly called TRBD1 or TRBD2 (6 bases each). The CDR3 runs to 15 residues. CDR1 and CDR2 from the germline V gene are SNHLY and FYNNEI. The V gene lost 5 bases and the J gene lost 1 base, with 15 bases spanning the gap. The CDR3 reads CASSPLGGSSYEQYF. In DNA form, the CDR3 reads TGTGCCAGCAGTCCCCTCGGGGGCTCATCCTACGAGCAGTACTTC.

This sequence joins TRBV7-9 and TRBJ1-3; 10 bases are shared with TRBD1. CDR3 length equals 17 residues. Germline CDR1 is SEHNR and CDR2 is FQNEAQ (reference sequence). Trimming took 4 bases from V and 2 from J; bases not matched to a gene: 8. CDR3 nucleotides: TGTGCCAGCAGCTCTAGCCGGGACAGGGGAACTGGAAACACCATATATTTT. It codes for CASSSSRDRGTGNTIYF.

J is TRBJ2-3 and V is TRBV12-5; TRBD2 might be the D (5 bases). V was clipped by 5 bases and J by 2 bases, with 14 bases between them. CDR1 and CDR2 (germline): LGHNT, FRNRAP. The CDR3 consists of 15 residues. This CDR3 reads CASGRWTSNTDTQYF. In DNA, the CDR3 is TGTGCTAGTGGTCGATGGACTTCGAACACAGATACGCAGTATTTT.

There are a few counts of this clone. The chain recombines TRBV7-9 with TRBJ2-5; perhaps D is TRBD1 or TRBD2 (5 bases each). Trimming removed 0 bases from V and 4 bases from J, with 9 bases in between. This CDR3 contains 14 residues. Germline V gene data show CDR1 as SEHNR and CDR2 as FQNEAQ (reference sequence). CDR3 nucleotide sequence: TGTGCCAGCAGCTTAGCGTCGGGGACAGAGACCCAGTACTTC. It encodes CASSLASGTETQYF.

CDR3 DNA sequence: TGTGCCAGCAGTTTAGGGCCAATCAATCAGCCCCAGCATTTT. Its translation is CASSLGPINQPQHF. V and J are TRBV27 and TRBJ1-5, with D uncertain. V was shortened by 2 bases and J by 3 bases, with 8 bases between the two germline ends. Germline lookup yields CDR1 MNHEY and CDR2 SMNVEV (reference sequence). The CDR3 is 14 amino acids.

This clone has just a few counts. The genes are TRBV11-1 and TRBJ2-3; 7 bases line up with TRBD2. Trimming removed 1 base from V and 2 bases from J; junction bases left unmatched: 12. In germline, CDR1 is SGHAT, CDR2 FQDESV (reference sequence). CDR3 length equals 18 residues. The CDR3 coding sequence is TGTGCCAGCAGCTTAGAGAGAGAAGCGGGGCAACTCACAGATACGCAGTATTTT. It encodes CASSLEREAGQLTDTQYF.

The chain joins TRBV5-1 to TRBJ2-3; D might be TRBD2 (6 bases). Germline loops: CDR1 SGHRS, CDR2 YFSETQ. Deletions cut 2 bases from V and 2 bases from J, with 24 bases between. The CDR3 loop spans 19 amino acids. CDR3 region: CASSFGGVRSGRNTDTQYF. CDR3 nucleotides: TGCGCCAGCAGCTTCGGGGGTGTAAGATCAGGAAGAAACACAGATACGCAGTATTTT.

The chain is built from TRBV5-1 and TRBJ2-1; 11 bases align to TRBD2. Per germline, CDR1 SGHRS and CDR2 YFSETQ. The CDR3 length is 15 residues. Unmatched junction bases numbered 6, after V lost 2 bases and J lost 8 bases. CDR3 nucleotide sequence: TGCGCCAGCAGCTTTGGGACTAGCGGCCCCTATGAGCAGTTCTTC. It specifies CASSFGTSGPYEQFF.

This clone was observed a few times. The chain couples TRBV30 to TRBJ1-2; no clear D gene. This CDR3 is 14 amino acids long. The germline gives CDR1 GTSNPN, CDR2 SVGIG (reference sequence). V lost 4 bases to trimming and J lost 4 bases, with 16 bases between them. CDR3 nucleotides: TGTGCCTGGAACCTTCACGGCTCTAGCTATGGCTACACCTTC. It codes for CAWNLHGSSYGYTF.

CDR3 nucleotides: TGTGCCAGCAGCCCCTGGACAGGGTTCGACGAGCAGTACTTC. It codes for CASSPWTGFDEQYF. V and J are TRBV5-6 and TRBJ2-5; 8 bases match TRBD1. Near its end, the DNA agrees better with TRBJ2-7, so the J call may be wrong. This CDR3 contains 14 residues. From germline, CDR1 is SGHDT and CDR2 YYEEEE.

The chain joins TRBV25-1 to TRBJ2-2; D remains ambiguous. Trimming shortened V by 4 bases and J by 4 bases, and 4 bases separated the two germline ends. Germline assignment: CDR1 MGHDK and CDR2 SYGVNS. This CDR3 has 12 residues. The CDR3 protein is CASSVGTGELFF. CDR3 in DNA: TGTGCCAGCAGTGTGGGCACCGGGGAGCTGTTTTTT.

Remarks on this clone: Given a far larger clone just one base away, this is likely a sequencing read error. The rearrangement uses TRBV4-2 and TRBJ2-7; 10 positions agree with TRBD1. Germline V gene lookup returns CDR1 LGHNA and CDR2 YNFKEQ. Germline trimming cut 4 bases from V and 5 bases from J; bases unmatched to any gene: 8. CDR3 length: 15 amino acids. CDR3 region: CASSLEGQGNDEQYF. The CDR3 DNA reads TGTGCCAGCAGCCTGGAGGGACAGGGGAACGACGAGCAGTACTTC.

This chain joins TRBV18 and TRBJ1-1; D not resolved. The CDR3 sequence is 14 residues long. Germline V gene lookup returns CDR1 KGHSH and CDR2 LQKENI. The V end was cut by 2 bases, the J end by 1 base, with 8 bases between. The CDR3 sequence is CASSPTDRNTEAFF. CDR3 sequence (DNA): TGTGCCAGCTCACCAACGGACCGGAACACTGAAGCTTTCTTT.

This chain connects TRBV18 to TRBJ2-5; 10 nucleotides line up with TRBD1. This CDR3 has 16 residues. Germline V gene sequence: CDR1 KGHSH, CDR2 LQKENI. Trimming at V came to 3 bases and at J to 2 bases, leaving 6 bases not matched to a gene. The CDR3 is CASSPVGTGVQETQYF. CDR3 sequence (DNA): TGTGCCAGCTCACCGGTCGGGACAGGGGTACAAGAGACCCAGTACTTC.

The chain combines TRBV19 with TRBJ1-5; D gene ambiguous. This CDR3 has 19 amino acids. Per germline, CDR1 LNHDA and CDR2 SQIVND (reference sequence). Between the trimmed V and J ends, which lost 4 bases and 0 bases, there was a span of 22 bases. The CDR3 nucleotides are TGTGCCAGTAGTACACTATTAGGAGAATATTACAATAGCAATCAGCCCCAGCATTTT. Translation gives CASSTLLGEYYNSNQPQHF.

The chain recombines TRBV2 with TRBJ1-5, with D hard to call. Germline V CDR1 and CDR2: SNHLY, FYNNEI. This CDR3 contains 13 residues. Trimming removed 4 bases at V and 0 bases at J, with 4 bases between. The CDR3 nucleotides read TGTGCCAGCAGTGTATATAGCAATCAGCCCCAGCATTTT. It encodes CASSVYSNQPQHF.

This clone was observed a single time. V and J are TRBV6-1 and TRBJ1-1; no definite D call. Trimming removed 6 bases from V and 1 base from J, with 15 bases in between. This CDR3 comprises 15 residues. The germline CDR1 and CDR2 sequences are MNHNS and SASEGT. CDR3 amino acids: CASRTSGEWNTEAFF. The CDR3 DNA follows: TGTGCCAGCAGGACCTCTGGGGAATGGAACACTGAAGCTTTCTTT.

The chain is built from TRBV5-1 and TRBJ1-1; D uncertain. From germline, CDR1 is SGHRS and CDR2 YFSETQ. The germline V and J ends were trimmed by 1 base and 1 base, with 5 bases remaining between them. This CDR3 is built from 13 residues. CDR3 region: CASSLKGNTEAFF. CDR3 nucleotide sequence: TGCGCCAGCAGCTTGAAGGGGAACACTGAAGCTTTCTTT.